This T cell receptor beta chain was sequenced in a study of T-cell memory formation after mild COVID-19. The sample holds a few counts of this clonotype. Its antigen is undetermined. Via MiXCR, TCRdb re-called the 5' RACE reads, giving one row per CDR3 protein. The sample records tens of thousands of distinct CDR3 sequences, roughly 6.1% being singletons. CDR1 and CDR2 (germline): GTSNPN, SVGIG (reference sequence). The CDR3 is made up of 13 amino acids. The V end was cut by 0 bases, the J end by 4 bases, with 9 bases between. Whole-study findings and limits: Second-wave clones that peaked on day 37 lacked confirmed SARS-CoV-2 specificity.

The receptor was derived from an adult who had mild COVID-19 (a few samples of this study predate the infection). Cell type and time point are not known. The sequenced sample was PBMCs or a T cell subset sorted from them (not recorded which). This rearrangement joins TRBV30 to TRBJ1-2; tentatively, D is TRBD1 (5 bases). CDR3 residues: CAWSVWTSYGYTF. DNA of the CDR3: TGTGCCTGGAGTGTATGGACATCCTATGGCTACACCTTC. Complete variable domain (other parts from reference TRBV30 and TRBJ1-2): SQTIHQWPATLVQPVGSPLSLECTVEGTSNPNLYWYRQAAGRGLQLLFYSVGIGQISSEVPQNLSASRPQDRQFILSSKKLLLSDSGFYLCAWSVWTSYGYTFGSGTRLTVV.